The present T cell receptor beta chain was sequenced within a study of cytomegalovirus exposure and HLA in healthy donors (dated by TCRdb to 2016 to 2017). Study-level background: According to a later analysis, one platform produced both the roughly 130 validation repertoires and the approximately 600 repertoires of the first cohort. Besides the first cohort of approximately 710 subjects, a separate validation cohort made up of over 95 different subjects was used. The study was designed to test whether signatures of past pathogen exposure could be identified by cataloging public T cell receptors. The study combined high-throughput TCR immunosequencing, statistical association of individual TCRs with disease status, and machine learning to predict cytomegalovirus infection status.

The library was obtained by the immunoSEQ multiplex PCR assay. The authors' analysis ran thus. A statistical classification framework was built to diagnose cytomegalovirus status from the catalog of TCR beta chain sequences. TCRdb mirrors the immuneACCESS table, restricted to in-frame sequences. Some clones are absent from its copies; in checked studies, under half trace to an unresolved V gene, and the reason for the others is unknown. Clone size and V and J calls were adopted from that table, with D and trimming inferred from the DNA. In all, the sample holds about 200,000 clones, and roughly 88% of those were seen once. Over 10% of the sample comes from the top ten. Ends trimmed: V by 5 bases, J by 6 bases; bases unmatched to a gene: 10. The CDR3 runs 14 amino acids, cysteine and phenylalanine included. The kept DNA is CDR3 alone, 42 bases in frame from the first base. The germline V gene gives CDR1 as ENHRY and CDR2 as SYGVKD.

About this clone itself: Its recognized antigen is unknown. Qualities for individual bases were not recorded, and no much larger clone is one base off.

The study at large found these results: The authors suggested that the approach could potentially be generalized to other disease states and immunological phenotypes. Three of the identified cytomegalovirus-associated TCR beta chains were confirmed in vitro to be specific for cytomegalovirus antigens. The study gave a list of under 200 TCR beta chains associated with cytomegalovirus. A later analysis had no HLA typing for the validation cohort, so co-occurrence there was scored across all 130 or so repertoires. Across donors, most TCR sequences were observed very rarely, whereas some public TCRs were present in many individuals. Cytomegalovirus status was reported to be diagnosed by the classifier with high specificity and sensitivity in both the original and validation cohorts. Subsequent analysis determined that TCRs grouped into clusters in the first cohort also showed a tendency toward co-occurrence across the 120 or so validation repertoires, and 94% of cluster scores exceeded 0.

Separate from the roughly 700-subject first cohort, the validation cohort of more than 90 subjects was the group to which the donors belonged. The sample was PBMCs. The TCR comes from a woman in her twenties or thirties in good health and CMV-seropositive. The V and J segments used are TRBV10-3 and TRBJ2-7, with 7 bases in between that match TRBD2. The DNA sequence follows: TGTGCCATCAGTCGGGAGGTCAGGCTTGGCGAGCAGTACTTC. This encodes CAISREVRLGEQYF.